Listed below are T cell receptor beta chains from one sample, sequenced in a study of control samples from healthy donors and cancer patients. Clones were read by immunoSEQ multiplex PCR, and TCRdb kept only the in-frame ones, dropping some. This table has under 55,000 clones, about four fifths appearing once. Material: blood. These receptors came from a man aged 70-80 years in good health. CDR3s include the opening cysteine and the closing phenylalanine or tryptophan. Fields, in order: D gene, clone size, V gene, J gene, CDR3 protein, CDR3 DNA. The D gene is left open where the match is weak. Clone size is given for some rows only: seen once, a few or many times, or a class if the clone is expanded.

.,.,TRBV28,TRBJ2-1,CASSRQVREREQFF,TGTGCCAGCAGTAGACAGGTGAGGGAAAGGGAGCAGTTCTTC
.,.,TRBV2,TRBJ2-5,CASSDGAQETQYF,TGTGCCAGCAGTGATGGAGCCCAAGAGACCCAGTACTTC
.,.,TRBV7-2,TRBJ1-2,CASSALDSLSFNYGYTF,TGTGCCAGCAGCGCCCTGGACAGCCTAAGTTTTAACTATGGCTACACCTTC
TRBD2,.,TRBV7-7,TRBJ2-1,CASSLTSANNEQFF,TGTGCTAGCAGCTTAACTAGCGCCAACAATGAGCAGTTCTTC
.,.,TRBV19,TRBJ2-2,CASRWTISTGELFF,TGTGCCAGTAGATGGACTATATCCACCGGGGAGCTGTTTTTT
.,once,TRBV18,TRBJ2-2,CASSPPGGIGELFF,TGTGCCAGCTCACCACCGGGAGGAATCGGGGAGCTGTTTTTT
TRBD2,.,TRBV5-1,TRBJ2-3,CASSRTLAGGGTDTQYF,TGCGCCAGCAGCCGGACACTAGCGGGGGGCGGGACAGATACGCAGTATTTT
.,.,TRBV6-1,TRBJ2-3,CASSDRVSSDTQYF,TGTGCCAGCAGTGACAGGGTCAGTTCAGATACGCAGTATTTT
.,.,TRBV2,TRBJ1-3,CASSEWVGSGNTIYF,TGTGCCAGCAGTGAATGGGTGGGCTCTGGAAACACCATATATTTT
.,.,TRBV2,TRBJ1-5,CASSDPSHKYQPQHF,TGTGCCAGCAGCGACCCGAGCCATAAATATCAGCCCCAGCATTTT
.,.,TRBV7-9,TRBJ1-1,CASSPTGTTAPEAFF,TGTGCCAGCAGCCCAACAGGAACGACAGCCCCTGAAGCTTTCTTT